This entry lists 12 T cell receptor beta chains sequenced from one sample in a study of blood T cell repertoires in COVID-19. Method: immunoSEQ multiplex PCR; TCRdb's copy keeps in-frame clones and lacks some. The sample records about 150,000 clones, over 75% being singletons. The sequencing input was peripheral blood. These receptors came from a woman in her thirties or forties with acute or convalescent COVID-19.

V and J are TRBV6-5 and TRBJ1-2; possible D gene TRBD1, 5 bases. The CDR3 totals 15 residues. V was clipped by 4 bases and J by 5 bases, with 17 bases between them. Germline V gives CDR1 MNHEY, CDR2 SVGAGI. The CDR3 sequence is CASSSRGGGIYGYTF. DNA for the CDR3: TGTGCCAGCAGTTCGCGGGGGGGAGGTATATATGGCTACACCTTC.

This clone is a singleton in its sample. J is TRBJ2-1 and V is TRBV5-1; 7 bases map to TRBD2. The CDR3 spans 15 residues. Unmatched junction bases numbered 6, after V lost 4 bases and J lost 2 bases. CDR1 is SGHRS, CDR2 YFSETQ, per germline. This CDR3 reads CASSTTSVPYNEQFF. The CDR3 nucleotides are TGCGCCAGCAGCACAACTAGCGTACCCTACAATGAGCAGTTCTTC.

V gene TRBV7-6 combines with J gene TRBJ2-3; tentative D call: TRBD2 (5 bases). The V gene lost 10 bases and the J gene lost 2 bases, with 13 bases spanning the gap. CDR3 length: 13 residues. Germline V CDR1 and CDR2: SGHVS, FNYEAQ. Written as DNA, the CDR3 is TGTGCCACCCGAGGGCAGATCACAGATACGCAGTATTTT. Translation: CATRGQITDTQYF.

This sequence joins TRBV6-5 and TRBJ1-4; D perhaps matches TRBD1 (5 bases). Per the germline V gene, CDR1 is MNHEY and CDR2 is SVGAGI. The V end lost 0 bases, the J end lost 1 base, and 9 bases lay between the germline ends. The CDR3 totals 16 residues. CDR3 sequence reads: CASSYSRQRTNEKLFF. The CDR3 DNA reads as TGTGCCAGCAGTTACTCGAGACAGAGAACTAATGAAAAACTGTTTTTT.

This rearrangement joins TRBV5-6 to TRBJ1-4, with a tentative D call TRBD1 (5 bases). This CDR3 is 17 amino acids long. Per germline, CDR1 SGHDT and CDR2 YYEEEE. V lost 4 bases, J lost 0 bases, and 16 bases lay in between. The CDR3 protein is CASSGGGFGATNEKLFF. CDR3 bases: TGTGCCAGCAGCGGGGGAGGGTTCGGAGCAACTAATGAAAAACTGTTTTTT.

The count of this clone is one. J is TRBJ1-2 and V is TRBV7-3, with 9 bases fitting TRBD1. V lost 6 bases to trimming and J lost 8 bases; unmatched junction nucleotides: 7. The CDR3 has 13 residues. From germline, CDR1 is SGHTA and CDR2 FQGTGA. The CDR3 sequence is CASSPQGARGYTF. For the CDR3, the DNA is TGTGCCAGCAGTCCACAGGGGGCTCGGGGCTACACCTTC. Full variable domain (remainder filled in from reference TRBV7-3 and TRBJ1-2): GAGVSQTPSNKVTEKGKYVELRCDPISGHTALYWYRQSLGQGPEFLIYFQGTGAADDSGLPNDRFFAVRPEGSVSTLKIQRTERGDSAVYLCASSPQGARGYTFGSGTRLTVV.

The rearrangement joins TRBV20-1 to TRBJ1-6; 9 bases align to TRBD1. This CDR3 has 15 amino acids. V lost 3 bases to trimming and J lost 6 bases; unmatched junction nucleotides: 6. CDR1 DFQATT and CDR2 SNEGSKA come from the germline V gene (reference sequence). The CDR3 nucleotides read TGCAGTGCTAGTGCCGGGACAGGGCTTAATTCACCCCTCCACTTT. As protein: CSASAGTGLNSPLHF.

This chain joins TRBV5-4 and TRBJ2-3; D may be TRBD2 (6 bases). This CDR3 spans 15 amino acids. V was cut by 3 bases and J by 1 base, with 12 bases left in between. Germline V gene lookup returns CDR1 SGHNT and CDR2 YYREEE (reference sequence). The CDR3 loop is CASSSRELGTDTQYF. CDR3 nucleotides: TGTGCCAGCAGCTCCCGGGAGTTGGGCACAGATACGCAGTATTTT.

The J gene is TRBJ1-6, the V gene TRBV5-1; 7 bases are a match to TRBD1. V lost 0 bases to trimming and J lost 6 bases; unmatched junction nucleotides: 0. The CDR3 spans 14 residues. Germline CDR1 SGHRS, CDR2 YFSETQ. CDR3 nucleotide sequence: TGCGCCAGCAGCTTGGGACAGGGTAATTCACCCCTCCACTTT. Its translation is CASSLGQGNSPLHF.

In DNA, the CDR3 is TGTGCCACCAGCCCAGCGGGAGGAAGCACAGATACGCAGTATTTT. This codes for CATSPAGGSTDTQYF. This sequence joins TRBV15 and TRBJ2-3; 9 bases map to TRBD2. The germline V gene encodes CDR1 LNHNV and CDR2 YYDKDF (reference sequence). The CDR3 consists of 15 residues. Germline trimming cut 5 bases from V and 0 bases from J; bases unmatched to any gene: 3.

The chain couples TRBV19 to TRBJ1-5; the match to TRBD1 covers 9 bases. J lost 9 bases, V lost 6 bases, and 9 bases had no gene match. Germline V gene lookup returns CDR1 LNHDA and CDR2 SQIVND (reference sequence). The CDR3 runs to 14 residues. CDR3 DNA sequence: TGTGCCAGTAGCCCGGGACAGGGATTGGTGCCCCAGCATTTT. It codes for CASSPGQGLVPQHF.

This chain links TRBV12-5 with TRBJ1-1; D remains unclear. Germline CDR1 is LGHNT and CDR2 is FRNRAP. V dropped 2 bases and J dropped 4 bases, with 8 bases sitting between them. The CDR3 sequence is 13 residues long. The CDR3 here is CASGLFSGTEAFF. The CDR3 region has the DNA TGTGCTAGTGGTTTGTTTTCGGGCACTGAAGCTTTCTTT.